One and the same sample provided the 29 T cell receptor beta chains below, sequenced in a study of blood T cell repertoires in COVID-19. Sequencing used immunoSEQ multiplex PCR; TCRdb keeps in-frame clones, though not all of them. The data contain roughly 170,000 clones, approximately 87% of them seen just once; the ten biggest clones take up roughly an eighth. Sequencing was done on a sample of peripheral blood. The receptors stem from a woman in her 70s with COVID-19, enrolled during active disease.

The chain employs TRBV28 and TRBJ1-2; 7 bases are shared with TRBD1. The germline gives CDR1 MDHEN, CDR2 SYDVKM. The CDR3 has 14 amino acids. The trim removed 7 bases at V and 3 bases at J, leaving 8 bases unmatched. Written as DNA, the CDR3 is TGTGCCAGCACTCTAGACAGGGTGGACTATGGCTACACCTTC. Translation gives CASTLDRVDYGYTF.

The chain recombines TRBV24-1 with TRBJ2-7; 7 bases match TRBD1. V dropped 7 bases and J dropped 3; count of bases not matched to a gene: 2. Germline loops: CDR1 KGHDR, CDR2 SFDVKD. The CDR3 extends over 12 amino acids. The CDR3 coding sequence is TGTGCCACCAGCCGGGACAGCTACGAGCAGTACTTC. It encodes CATSRDSYEQYF.

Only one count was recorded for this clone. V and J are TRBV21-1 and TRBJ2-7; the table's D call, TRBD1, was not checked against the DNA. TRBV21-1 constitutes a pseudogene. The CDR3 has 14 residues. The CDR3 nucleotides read TGTGCCAGCAGCACCCGGGACAGACCCTACGAGCAGTACTTC. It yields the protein CASSTRDRPYEQYF.

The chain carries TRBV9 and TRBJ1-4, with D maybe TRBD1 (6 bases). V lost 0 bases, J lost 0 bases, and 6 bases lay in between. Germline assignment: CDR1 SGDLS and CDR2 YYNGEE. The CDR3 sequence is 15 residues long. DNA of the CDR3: TGTGCCAGCAGCGTAGGGGGGCCAACTAATGAAAAACTGTTTTTT. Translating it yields CASSVGGPTNEKLFF.

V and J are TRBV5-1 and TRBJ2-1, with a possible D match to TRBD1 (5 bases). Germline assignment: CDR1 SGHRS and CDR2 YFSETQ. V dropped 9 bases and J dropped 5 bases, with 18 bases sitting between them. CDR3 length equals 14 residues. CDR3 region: CATQIVGADNEQFF. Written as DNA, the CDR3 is TGCGCCACCCAGATAGTAGGGGCCGACAATGAGCAGTTCTTC.

This CDR3 is CTSSQQGSTGELFF. The CDR3, as DNA: TGCACCAGCAGCCAACAGGGGTCCACCGGGGAGCTGTTTTTT. This chain connects TRBV1 to TRBJ2-2; the table's D call, TRBD1, was not checked against the DNA. TRBV1 is annotated as a pseudogene. The CDR3 is made up of 14 amino acids.

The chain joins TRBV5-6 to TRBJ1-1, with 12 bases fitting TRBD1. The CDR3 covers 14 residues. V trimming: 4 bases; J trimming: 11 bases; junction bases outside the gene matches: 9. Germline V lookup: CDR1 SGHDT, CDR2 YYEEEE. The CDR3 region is CASSPGTGGAKAFF. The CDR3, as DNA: TGTGCCAGCAGCCCTGGGACAGGGGGCGCAAAGGCTTTCTTT.

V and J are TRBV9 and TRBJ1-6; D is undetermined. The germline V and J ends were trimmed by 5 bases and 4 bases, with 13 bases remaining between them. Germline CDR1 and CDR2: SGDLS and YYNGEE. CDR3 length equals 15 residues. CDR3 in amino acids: CASRGRDLYNSPLHF. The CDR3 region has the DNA TGTGCCAGCAGGGGCCGGGATTTATATAATTCACCCCTCCACTTT.

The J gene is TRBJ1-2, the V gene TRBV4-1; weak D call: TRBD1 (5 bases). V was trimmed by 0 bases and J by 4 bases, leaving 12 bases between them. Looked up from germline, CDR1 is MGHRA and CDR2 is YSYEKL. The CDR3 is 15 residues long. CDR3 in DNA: TGCGCCAGCAGCCAAGATGAAGGGGTTTCCTATGGCTACACCTTC. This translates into CASSQDEGVSYGYTF.

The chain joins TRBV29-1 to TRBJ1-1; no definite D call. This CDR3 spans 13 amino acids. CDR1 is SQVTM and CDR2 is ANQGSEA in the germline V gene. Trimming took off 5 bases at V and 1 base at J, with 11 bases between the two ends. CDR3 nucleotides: TGCAGCGTTAATCGCCCGGGGAACACTGAAGCTTTCTTT. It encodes CSVNRPGNTEAFF.

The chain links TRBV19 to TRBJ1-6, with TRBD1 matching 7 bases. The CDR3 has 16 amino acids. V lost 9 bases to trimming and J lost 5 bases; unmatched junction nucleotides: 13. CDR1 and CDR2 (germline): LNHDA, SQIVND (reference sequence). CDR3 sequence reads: CASTTNHDRDNSPLHF. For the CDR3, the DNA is TGTGCCAGCACGACTAACCACGACAGGGATAATTCACCCCTCCACTTT.

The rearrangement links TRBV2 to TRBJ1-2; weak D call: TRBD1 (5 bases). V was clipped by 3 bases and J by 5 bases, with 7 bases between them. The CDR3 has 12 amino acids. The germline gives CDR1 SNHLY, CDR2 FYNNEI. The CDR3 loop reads CASSEGGYGYTF. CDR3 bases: TGTGCCAGCAGTGAGGGGGGGTATGGCTACACCTTC.

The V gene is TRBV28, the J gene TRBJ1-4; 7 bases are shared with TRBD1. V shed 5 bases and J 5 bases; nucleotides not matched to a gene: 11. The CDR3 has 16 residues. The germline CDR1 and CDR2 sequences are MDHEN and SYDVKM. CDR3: CASSRPQQGRNEKLFF. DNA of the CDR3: TGTGCCAGCAGTCGCCCACAACAGGGGAGGAATGAAAAACTGTTTTTT.

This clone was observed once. In DNA form, the CDR3 reads TGTGCCACCAGCAGGGGGACAGGGAACACTGAAGCTTTCTTT. Its protein product is CATSRGTGNTEAFF. The chain recombines TRBV15 with TRBJ1-1; TRBD1 matches at 8 bases. The CDR3 contains 14 residues. The germline V gene encodes CDR1 LNHNV and CDR2 YYDKDF (reference sequence). Trimming at V came to 3 bases and at J to 1 base, leaving 1 base not matched to a gene.

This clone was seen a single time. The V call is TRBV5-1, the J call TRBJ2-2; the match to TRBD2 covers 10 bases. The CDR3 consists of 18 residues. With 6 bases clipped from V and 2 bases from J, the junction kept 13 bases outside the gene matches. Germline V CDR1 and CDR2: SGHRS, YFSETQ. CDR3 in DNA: TGCGCCAGCACGTCTCGACAGAAACTAGCGGGAAACACCGGGGAGCTGTTTTTT. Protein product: CASTSRQKLAGNTGELFF.

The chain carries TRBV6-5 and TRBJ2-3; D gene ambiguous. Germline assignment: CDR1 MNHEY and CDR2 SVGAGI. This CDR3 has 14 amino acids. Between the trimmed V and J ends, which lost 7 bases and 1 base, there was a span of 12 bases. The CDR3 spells CASTLRGGTDTQYF. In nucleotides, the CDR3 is TGTGCCAGCACCTTACGTGGAGGCACAGATACGCAGTATTTT.

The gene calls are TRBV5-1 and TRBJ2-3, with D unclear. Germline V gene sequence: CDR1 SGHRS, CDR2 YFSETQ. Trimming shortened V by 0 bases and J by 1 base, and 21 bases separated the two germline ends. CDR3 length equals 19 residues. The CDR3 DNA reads TGCGCCAGCAGCTTGGATATTGTAGGAGCCAAAGGAGGCACAGATACGCAGTATTTT. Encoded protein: CASSLDIVGAKGGTDTQYF.

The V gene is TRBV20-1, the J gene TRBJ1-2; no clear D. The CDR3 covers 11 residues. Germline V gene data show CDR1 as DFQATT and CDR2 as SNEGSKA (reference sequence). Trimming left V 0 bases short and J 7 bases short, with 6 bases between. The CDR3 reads CSARERVGYTF. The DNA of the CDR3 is TGCAGTGCTAGAGAGAGGGTTGGCTACACCTTC.

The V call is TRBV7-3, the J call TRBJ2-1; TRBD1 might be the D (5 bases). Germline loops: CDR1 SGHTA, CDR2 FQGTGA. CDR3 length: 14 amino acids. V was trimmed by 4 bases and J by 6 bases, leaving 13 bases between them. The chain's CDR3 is CASSSSAGFNEQFF. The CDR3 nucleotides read TGTGCCAGCAGCTCCTCCGCAGGGTTCAATGAGCAGTTCTTC.

CDR3 in amino acids: CAIRPLAGRPNTGELFF. In nucleotides, the CDR3 is TGTGCCATCAGACCACTAGCGGGACGGCCCAACACCGGGGAGCTGTTTTTT. The J gene is TRBJ2-2, the V gene TRBV10-3, with 10 bases fitting TRBD2. Germline CDR1 ENHRY, CDR2 SYGVKD. This CDR3 has 17 amino acids. V was clipped by 6 bases and J by 2 bases; unmatched bases: 9.

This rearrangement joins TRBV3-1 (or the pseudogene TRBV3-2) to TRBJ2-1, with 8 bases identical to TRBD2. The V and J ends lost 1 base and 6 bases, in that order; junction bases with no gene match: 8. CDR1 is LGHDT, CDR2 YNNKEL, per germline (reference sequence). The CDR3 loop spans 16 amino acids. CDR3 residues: CASSQGVAGNSNEQFF. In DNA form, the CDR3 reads TGTGCCAGCAGCCAAGGAGTAGCGGGAAACTCCAATGAGCAGTTCTTC.

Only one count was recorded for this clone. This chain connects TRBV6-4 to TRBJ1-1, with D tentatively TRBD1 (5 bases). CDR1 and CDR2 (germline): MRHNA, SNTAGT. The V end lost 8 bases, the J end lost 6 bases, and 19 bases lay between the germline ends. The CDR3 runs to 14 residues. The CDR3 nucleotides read TGTGCCAGCGGACGATTAGCAGGGTTCGCTGAAGCTTTCTTT. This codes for CASGRLAGFAEAFF.

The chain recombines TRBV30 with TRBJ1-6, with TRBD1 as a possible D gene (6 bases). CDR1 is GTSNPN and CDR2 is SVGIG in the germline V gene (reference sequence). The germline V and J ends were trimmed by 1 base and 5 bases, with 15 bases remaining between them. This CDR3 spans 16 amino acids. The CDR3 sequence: CAWSGSRTENNSPLHF. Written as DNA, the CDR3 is TGTGCCTGGAGTGGCTCCAGGACAGAAAATAATTCACCCCTCCACTTT. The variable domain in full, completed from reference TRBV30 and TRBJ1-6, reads SQTIHQWPATLVQPVGSPLSLECTVEGTSNPNLYWYRQAAGRGLQLLFYSVGIGQISSEVPQNLSASRPQDRQFILSSKKLLLSDSGFYLCAWSGSRTENNSPLHFGNGTRLTVT.

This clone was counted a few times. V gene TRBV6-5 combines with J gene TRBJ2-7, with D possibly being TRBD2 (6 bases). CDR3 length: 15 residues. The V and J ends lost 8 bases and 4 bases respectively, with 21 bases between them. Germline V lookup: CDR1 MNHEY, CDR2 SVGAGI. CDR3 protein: CASASHLSGNYEQYF. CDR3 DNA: TGTGCCAGCGCAAGTCATCTTAGCGGAAATTACGAGCAGTACTTC.

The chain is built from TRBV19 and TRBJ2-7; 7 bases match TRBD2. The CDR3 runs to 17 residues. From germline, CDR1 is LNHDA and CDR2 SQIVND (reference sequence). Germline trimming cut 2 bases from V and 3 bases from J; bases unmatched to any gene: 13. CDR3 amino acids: CASSIKGEGLAVYEQYF. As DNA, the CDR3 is TGTGCCAGTAGTATAAAAGGTGAGGGGCTAGCGGTCTACGAGCAGTACTTC.

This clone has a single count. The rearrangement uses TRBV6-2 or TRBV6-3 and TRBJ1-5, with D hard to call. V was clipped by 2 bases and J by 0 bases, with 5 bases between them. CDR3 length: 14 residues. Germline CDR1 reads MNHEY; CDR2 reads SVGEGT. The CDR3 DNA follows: TGTGCCAGCAGTTACGGGCATAGCAATCAGCCCCAGCATTTT. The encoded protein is CASSYGHSNQPQHF.

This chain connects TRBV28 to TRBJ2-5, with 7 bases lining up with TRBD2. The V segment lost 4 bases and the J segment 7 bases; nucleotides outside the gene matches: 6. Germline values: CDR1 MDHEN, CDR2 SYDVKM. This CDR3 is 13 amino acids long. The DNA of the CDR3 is TGTGCCAGCAGTTCGACTAGCCCCCGGACCCAGTACTTC. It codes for CASSSTSPRTQYF.

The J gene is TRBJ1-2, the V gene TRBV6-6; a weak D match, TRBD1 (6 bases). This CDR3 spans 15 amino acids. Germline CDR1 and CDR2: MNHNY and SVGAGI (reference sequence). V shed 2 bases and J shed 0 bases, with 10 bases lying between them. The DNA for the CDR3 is TGTGCCAGCAGTTACCCTCAGGGGTCTAACTATGGCTACACCTTC. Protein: CASSYPQGSNYGYTF.

The CDR3 bases are TGTGCCAGCAGGGGCGGACAGGGGGCGCGAGAGACCCAGTACTTC. This codes for CASRGGQGARETQYF. The J gene is TRBJ2-5, the V gene TRBV7-9; 11 bases fit TRBD1. The V and J ends lost 6 bases and 4 bases, in that order; junction bases with no gene match: 7. The CDR3 runs 15 residues. Germline V gene data show CDR1 as SEHNR and CDR2 as FQNEAQ (reference sequence).